This paragraph covers one TCR beta chain sequence. The junction shows a germline mismatch at one end, possibly a read error. The CDR3 extends over 16 amino acids. Germline V gives CDR1 ENHRY, CDR2 SYGVKD. The source of the sample is a study of blood T cell repertoires in COVID-19. Study background: The United States, Italy and Spain supplied acute and convalescent COVID-19 samples. T cells, B-cell-depleted T cells, or PBMCs supplied cDNA or gDNA.

In the original workflow: Estimation of nucleated cell counts was performed using reference gene primer amplification. Using immunoSEQ multiplex PCR, the repertoire was profiled, and TCRdb retains in-frame clones only, with some absent. V and J calls and clone size come straight from that table; D and trimming were deduced from the DNA. The data contain roughly 380,000 clones, 75% to 90% of them singletons. The sequencing input was peripheral blood. The J gene is TRBJ2-3, the V gene TRBV10-3; 9 bases line up with TRBD2. The TCR sequence derives from a woman between 18 and 29 years old with acute or convalescent COVID-19. The CDR3 spells CAISESVAGAPYLGDF. The CDR3 DNA follows: TGTGCCATCAGTGAGTCGGTAGCGGGAGCTCCCTATTTGGGGGATTTT.